The clone carrying this T cell receptor (beta chain) was seen many times. These data originate in a study of identical twins. Template switching created a universal primer site, and the cDNA included unique molecular identifiers. A single record per CDR3 protein comes from TCRdb applying MiXCR to the 5' RACE reads. The sample lists about 660,000 distinct CDR3 sequences, 8.6% occurring once. Trimming shortened V by 6 bases and J by 4 bases, and 9 bases separated the two germline ends. Germline V CDR1 and CDR2: MDHEN, SYDVKM. The CDR3 length is 12 residues. These records were also assigned to another study, of yellow fever vaccine responses in identical twins.

The sequence came from a woman younger than 30 in good health. The sample comprised PBMCs. This chain uses TRBV28 with TRBJ1-1; D might be TRBD1 (6 bases). The CDR3 DNA follows: TGTGCCAGCAGCTCAGGGGCCACTGAAGCTTTCTTT. It specifies CASSSGATEAFF.